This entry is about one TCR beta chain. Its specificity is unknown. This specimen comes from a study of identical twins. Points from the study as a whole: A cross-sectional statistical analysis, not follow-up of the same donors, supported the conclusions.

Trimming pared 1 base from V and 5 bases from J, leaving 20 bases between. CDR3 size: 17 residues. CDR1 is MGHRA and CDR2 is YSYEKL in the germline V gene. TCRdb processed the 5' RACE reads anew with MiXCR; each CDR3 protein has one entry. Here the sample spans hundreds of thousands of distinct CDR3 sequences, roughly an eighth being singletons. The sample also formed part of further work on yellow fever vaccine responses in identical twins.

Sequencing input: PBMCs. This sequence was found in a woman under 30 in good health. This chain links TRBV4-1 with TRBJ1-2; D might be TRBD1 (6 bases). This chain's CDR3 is CASSQGYTGNTRYGYTF. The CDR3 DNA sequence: TGCGCCAGCAGCCAAGGATACACAGGGAACACACGATATGGCTACACCTTC.